Following are 13 T cell receptor beta chains from one sample sequenced in a study of cytomegalovirus exposure and HLA in healthy donors. PCR employed 60 Vbeta and 13 Jbeta primers. Some clones are missing from TCRdb's copy, which holds only in-frame ones; the method was immunoSEQ multiplex PCR. This sample has 55,000 to 65,000 clones, with about four fifths found just once. The sequenced material came from PBMCs. All receptors come from a man younger than 45 in good health and CMV-seropositive.

There are a few counts of this clone. The V and J genes are TRBV5-6 and TRBJ1-2, with D possibly being TRBD1 (6 bases). The CDR3 consists of 15 residues. The ends were cut back, 0 bases at V and 0 bases at J, with 9 bases in the middle. The germline gives CDR1 SGHDT, CDR2 YYEEEE. CDR3 sequence: CASSLGGQPNYGYTF. The CDR3 nucleotides read TGTGCCAGCAGCTTGGGGGGACAACCTAACTATGGCTACACCTTC.

The chain uses TRBV19 and TRBJ1-2; no clear D gene. V shed 5 bases and J shed 4 bases, with 17 bases lying between them. This CDR3 has 15 residues. Looked up from germline, CDR1 is LNHDA and CDR2 is SQIVND (reference sequence). CDR3 in amino acids: CASSVWLRIGYGYTF. The CDR3 DNA is TGTGCCAGTAGTGTTTGGTTGCGAATTGGCTATGGCTACACCTTC.

The chain links TRBV7-8 to TRBJ2-3; D may be TRBD1 (5 bases). V was cut by 2 bases and J by 1 base, with 10 bases left in between. CDR3 length equals 15 residues. Per the germline V gene, CDR1 is SGHVS and CDR2 is FQNEAQ. In DNA form, the CDR3 reads TGTGCCAGCAGCTTAAGGGGAATCCGCACAGATACGCAGTATTTT. This translates into CASSLRGIRTDTQYF.

The rearrangement uses TRBV7-2 and TRBJ1-5; 7 nucleotides line up with TRBD1. This CDR3 contains 15 residues. V gave up 0 bases and J gave up 6 bases; unmatched junction bases: 5. CDR1 SGHTA and CDR2 FQGNSA come from the germline V gene. CDR3 bases: TGTGCCAGCAGCTTAGCCGACAGGGCGGGTCAGCCCCAGCATTTT. Translation gives CASSLADRAGQPQHF.

The J gene is TRBJ2-7, the V gene TRBV9; the D gene is possibly TRBD1 (6 bases). The CDR3 consists of 14 residues. V was clipped by 0 bases and J by 2 bases, with 9 bases between them. Germline CDR1 and CDR2: SGDLS and YYNGEE. CDR3 loop: CASSVDTGTYEQYF. The CDR3 region has the DNA TGTGCCAGCAGCGTAGATACAGGGACCTACGAGCAGTACTTC.

This clone has only a few counts. This chain uses TRBV29-1 with TRBJ1-2, with 9 bases matching TRBD1. Germline loops: CDR1 SQVTM, CDR2 ANQGSEA. V was pared by 3 bases and J by 4 bases, with 6 bases of the junction left unmatched. The CDR3 has 14 residues. For the CDR3, the DNA is TGCAGCGTTGATGGGGGACAGGGATCCTATGGCTACACCTTC. Translated, it gives CSVDGGQGSYGYTF.

V gene TRBV27 combines with J gene TRBJ2-3; 14 bases fit TRBD2. V was clipped by 0 bases and J by 5 bases; unmatched bases: 7. The CDR3 totals 18 residues. The germline V gene encodes CDR1 MNHEY and CDR2 SMNVEV (reference sequence). In nucleotides, the CDR3 is TGTGCCAGCAGTTTATCGAGACTAGCGGGGGGGCCTGGAGATACGCAGTATTTT. As protein: CASSLSRLAGGPGDTQYF.

In DNA form, the CDR3 reads TGTGCCAGCAGTGAATGGAACAGGGGCGCTAATGAAAAACTGTTTTTT. Translated: CASSEWNRGANEKLFF. The genes are TRBV25-1 and TRBJ1-4; 7 bases are a match to TRBD1. The junction had 5 bases not matched to a gene; V was cut back by 1 base and J by 3 bases. Germline CDR1 reads MGHDK; CDR2 reads SYGVNS. This CDR3 is built from 16 residues.

V and J are TRBV27 and TRBJ2-7, with 8 bases that match TRBD1. Germline loops: CDR1 MNHEY, CDR2 SMNVEV (reference sequence). The V and J ends lost 7 bases and 5 bases, in that order; junction bases with no gene match: 10. The CDR3 has 14 amino acids. CDR3 residues: CASTRGLGNHEQYF. CDR3 in DNA: TGTGCCAGCACCAGGGGGCTAGGGAACCACGAGCAGTACTTC.

This chain joins TRBV13 and TRBJ2-3; 12 positions agree with TRBD2. The junction had 8 bases not matched to a gene; V was cut back by 5 bases and J by 5 bases. This CDR3 has 16 amino acids. Germline V gene sequence: CDR1 PRHDT, CDR2 FYEKMQ (reference sequence). The CDR3 bases are TGTGCCAGCAGCCTCCGACTAGCGGGGGCACAAGATACGCAGTATTTT. This encodes CASSLRLAGAQDTQYF.

The table lists this clone with a few counts. The J gene is TRBJ2-3, the V gene TRBV5-1, with D perhaps matching TRBD1 (6 bases). Deletions cut 6 bases from V and 2 bases from J, with 13 bases between. CDR3 length: 14 amino acids. Germline V lookup: CDR1 SGHRS, CDR2 YFSETQ. The CDR3 nucleotides are TGCGCCAGCAATATAGGACAGATCACAGATACGCAGTATTTT. Its protein is CASNIGQITDTQYF.

The V gene is TRBV5-1, the J gene TRBJ1-5; 7 bases align to TRBD1. Germline assignment: CDR1 SGHRS and CDR2 YFSETQ. The CDR3 consists of 13 residues. V shed 4 bases and J 7 bases; nucleotides not matched to a gene: 5. The CDR3 reads CASSSDREQPQHF. DNA for the CDR3: TGCGCCAGCAGCAGCGACAGGGAGCAGCCCCAGCATTTT.

The gene calls are TRBV15 and TRBJ2-7, with D possibly being TRBD1 (6 bases). CDR1 is LNHNV and CDR2 is YYDKDF in the germline V gene (reference sequence). V was cut by 0 bases and J by 1 base, with 13 bases left in between. The CDR3 is 16 amino acids. CDR3 nucleotides: TGTGCCACCAGCAGAGATGGGACACTTGCATCCTACGAGCAGTACTTC. Encoded protein: CATSRDGTLASYEQYF.